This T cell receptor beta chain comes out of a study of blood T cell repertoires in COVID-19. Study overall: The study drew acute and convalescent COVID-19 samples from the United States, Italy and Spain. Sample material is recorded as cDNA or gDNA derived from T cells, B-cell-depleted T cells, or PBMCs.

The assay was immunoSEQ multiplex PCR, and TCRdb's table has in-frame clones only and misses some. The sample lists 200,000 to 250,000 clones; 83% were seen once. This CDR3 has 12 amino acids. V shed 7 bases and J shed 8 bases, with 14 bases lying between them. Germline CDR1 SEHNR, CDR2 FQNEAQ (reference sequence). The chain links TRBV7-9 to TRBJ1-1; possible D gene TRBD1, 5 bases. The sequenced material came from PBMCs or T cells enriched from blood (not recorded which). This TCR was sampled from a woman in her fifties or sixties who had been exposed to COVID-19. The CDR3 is CASTWEGQEAFF. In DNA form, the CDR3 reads TGTGCCAGCACCTGGGAGGGGCAGGAAGCTTTCTTT.